The source of this T cell receptor beta chain is a study of T cells after yellow fever vaccination. This clonotype was seen ten or more times. Its cognate antigen is unknown. Template switching with 5'RACE generated the TCR cDNA and added a universal primer site and UMIs. TCRdb re-derived calls from the 5' RACE reads in MiXCR, one entry per CDR3 protein. The sample contains approximately 120,000 distinct CDR3 sequences, nearly 7.5% of which appear only once. Germline CDR1 is SGHRS and CDR2 is YFSETQ. J was trimmed by 11 bases and V by 1 base; bases with no gene match: 16. The CDR3 extends over 16 amino acids. Study results and limitations: The secondary response peaked faster, at day 5 versus 15, but was weaker. Subsequent booster samples again held most clones from primary vaccination (96% CD4, just under 90% CD8).

The gene calls are TRBV5-1 and TRBJ2-3; TRBD2 matches 7 bases. The specimen was CD4+ T cells sorted from PBMCs, collected 9 to 10 days after the first yellow fever vaccination. The clonotype originates from a man aged 18 to 30 who received the YFV17D yellow fever vaccine. The CDR3 DNA is TGCGCCAGCAGCTTGAATCTAGCGGCCTCAAATGGGGAGCAGTATTTT. It yields the protein CASSLNLAASNGEQYF.